This T cell receptor beta chain was identified during a study of early T cells in non-severe SARS-CoV-2 infection. As for the study in general: Sequencing of unsorted whole blood was done on bulk RNA, leaving chains unpaired.

Individually, cDNA molecules had unique molecular identifiers attached to them. TCRdb re-called the 5' RACE reads through MiXCR, storing one row per CDR3 protein. The sample lists around 76,000 distinct CDR3 sequences, more than 14% occurring once. The germline CDR1 and CDR2 sequences are KGHSH and LQKENI. This CDR3 has 14 amino acids. With 6 bases removed from V and 0 bases from J, the gap between germline ends came to 11 bases. This clonotype was seen more than once but under ten times. The receptor comes from an adult who was a healthcare worker with PCR-confirmed SARS-CoV-2 infection or an uninfected control (not recorded which). This sequence joins TRBV18 and TRBJ1-1; TRBD1 might be the D (5 bases). Here the sequenced sample was whole blood, taken at baseline. CDR3 coding DNA: TGTGCCAGCTCGAAAGACAGCCTGAACACTGAAGCTTTCTTT. As protein: CASSKDSLNTEAFF.